This TCR beta chain was sequenced in a study of shared clonotypes between healthy human individuals. Study-level results: Estimated richness values were generally larger in naive subsets than in memory subsets. For sorted subsets, rarefaction showed incomplete sequencing despite large depth. Several donors held about 5% of naive CD4 clonotypes in common.

The assay was immunoSEQ multiplex PCR, and TCRdb's table has in-frame clones only and misses some. In the table there are roughly 2 million clones, more than 90% of which are singletons. V dropped 3 bases and J dropped 1 base, with 10 bases sitting between them. The CDR3 length is 14 residues. CDR1 is SGHAT, CDR2 FQNNGV, per germline. A note on this clone: Its cognate antigen is unknown.

The TCR comes from a man aged 18 to 35 in good health. Source material: naive CD4+ T cells sorted from blood. Subset meaning: CD45RA+ positively selected. The V and J genes are TRBV11-2 and TRBJ2-7; D ambiguous. The DNA for the CDR3 is TGTGCCAGCAGCTTTGAGGTATTATCCTACGAGCAGTACTTC. It yields the protein CASSFEVLSYEQYF.